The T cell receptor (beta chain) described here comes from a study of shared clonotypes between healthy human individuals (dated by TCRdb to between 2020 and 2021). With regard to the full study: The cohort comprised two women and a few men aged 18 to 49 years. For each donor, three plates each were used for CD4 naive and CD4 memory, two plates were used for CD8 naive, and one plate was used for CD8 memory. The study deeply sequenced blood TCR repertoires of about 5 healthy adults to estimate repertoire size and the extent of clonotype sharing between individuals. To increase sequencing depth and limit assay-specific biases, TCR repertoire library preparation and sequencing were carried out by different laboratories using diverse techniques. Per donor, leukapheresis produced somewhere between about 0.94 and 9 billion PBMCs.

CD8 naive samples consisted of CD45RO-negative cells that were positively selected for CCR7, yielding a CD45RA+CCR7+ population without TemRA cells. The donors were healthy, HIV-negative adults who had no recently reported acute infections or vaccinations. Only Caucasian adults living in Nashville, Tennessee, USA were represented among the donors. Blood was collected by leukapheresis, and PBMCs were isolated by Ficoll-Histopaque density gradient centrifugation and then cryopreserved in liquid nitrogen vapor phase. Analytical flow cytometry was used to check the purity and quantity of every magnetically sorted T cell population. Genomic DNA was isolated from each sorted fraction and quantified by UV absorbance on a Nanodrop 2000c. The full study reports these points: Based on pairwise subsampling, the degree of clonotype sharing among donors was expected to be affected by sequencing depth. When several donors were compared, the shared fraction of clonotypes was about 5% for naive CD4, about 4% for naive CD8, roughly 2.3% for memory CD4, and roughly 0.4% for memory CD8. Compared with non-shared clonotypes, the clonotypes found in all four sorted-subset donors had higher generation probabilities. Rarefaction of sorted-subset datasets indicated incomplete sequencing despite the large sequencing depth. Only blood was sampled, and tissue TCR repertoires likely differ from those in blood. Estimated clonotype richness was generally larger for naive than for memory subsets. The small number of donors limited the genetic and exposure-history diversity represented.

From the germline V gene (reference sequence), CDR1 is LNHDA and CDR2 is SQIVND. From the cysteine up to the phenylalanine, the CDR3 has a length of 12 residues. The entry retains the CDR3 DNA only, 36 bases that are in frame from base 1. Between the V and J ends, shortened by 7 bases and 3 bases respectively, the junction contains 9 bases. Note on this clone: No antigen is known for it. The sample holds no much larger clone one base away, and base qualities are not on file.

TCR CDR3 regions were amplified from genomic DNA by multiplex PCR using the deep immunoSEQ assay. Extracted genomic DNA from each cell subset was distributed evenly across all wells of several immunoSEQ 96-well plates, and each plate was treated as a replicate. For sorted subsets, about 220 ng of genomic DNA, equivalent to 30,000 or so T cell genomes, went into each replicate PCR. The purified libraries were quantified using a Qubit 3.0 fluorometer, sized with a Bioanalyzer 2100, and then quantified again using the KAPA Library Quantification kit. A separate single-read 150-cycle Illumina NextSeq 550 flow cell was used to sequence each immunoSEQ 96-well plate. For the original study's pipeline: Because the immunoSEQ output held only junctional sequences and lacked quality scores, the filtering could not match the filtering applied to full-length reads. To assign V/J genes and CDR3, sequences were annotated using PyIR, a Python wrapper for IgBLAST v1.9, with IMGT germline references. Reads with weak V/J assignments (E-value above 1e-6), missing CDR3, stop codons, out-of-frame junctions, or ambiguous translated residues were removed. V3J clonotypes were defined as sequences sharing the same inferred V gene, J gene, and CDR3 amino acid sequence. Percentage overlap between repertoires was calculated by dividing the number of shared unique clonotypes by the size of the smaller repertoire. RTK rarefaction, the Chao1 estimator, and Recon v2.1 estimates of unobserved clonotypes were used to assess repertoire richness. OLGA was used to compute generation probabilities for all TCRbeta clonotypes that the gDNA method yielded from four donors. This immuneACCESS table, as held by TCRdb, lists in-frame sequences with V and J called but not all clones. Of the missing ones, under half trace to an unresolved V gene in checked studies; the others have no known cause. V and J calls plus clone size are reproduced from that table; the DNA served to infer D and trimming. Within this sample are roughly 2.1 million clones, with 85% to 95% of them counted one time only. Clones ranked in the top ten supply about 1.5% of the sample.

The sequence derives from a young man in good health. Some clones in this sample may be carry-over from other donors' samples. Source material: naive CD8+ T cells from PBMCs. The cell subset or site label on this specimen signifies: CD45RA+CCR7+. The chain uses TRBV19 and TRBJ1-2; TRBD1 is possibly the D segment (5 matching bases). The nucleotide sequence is TGTGCCAGTACGGCCAGGGACTATGGCTACACCTTC. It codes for CASTARDYGYTF.